The present entry profiles one T cell receptor beta chain with its context. Its specificity is unknown. TCRdb re-derived calls from the reads in MiXCR, one entry per CDR3 protein. The table includes tens of thousands of distinct CDR3 sequences, approximately 43% detected once. The CDR3 has 16 amino acids. Per germline, CDR1 SGHVS and CDR2 FNYEAQ. Trimming shortened V by 5 bases and J by 3 bases, and 18 bases separated the two germline ends. This specimen comes from a study of T cell repertoires in cytomegalovirus infection. On the study more broadly: As its CMV epitopes, the study selected recently identified HLA-C-restricted and well-studied HLA-B-restricted targets. Study findings and constraints: It was HLA-C-restricted CMV-specific TCR beta clonotypes that dominated the response ex vivo.

This chain joins TRBV7-6 and TRBJ2-3; weak D call: TRBD2 (6 bases). The input for sequencing was CD8+ T cells from cultured PBMCs, taken from culture after CMV antigen stimulation. This clonotype was sampled from a human donor in good health (CMV status not recorded). Some clones in this sample may be carry-over from other donors' samples. CDR3 nucleotide sequence: TGTGCCAGCAGCCCCCGCCGCGGGGCGAGTACAGATACGCAGTATTTT. Its translation is CASSPRRGASTDTQYF.